This T cell receptor (beta chain) was captured in a study of technical replicates of blood from a handful of donors. Generated by immunoSEQ multiplex PCR, the TCRdb table keeps only in-frame clones and is missing some. The data show some 83,000 clones, around 90% seen once. V lost 4 bases, J lost 10 bases, and 14 bases lay in between. CDR1 and CDR2 (germline): SGHKS, YYEKEE (reference sequence). This CDR3 region has 12 residues. The receptor was derived from a human donor in good health. The material sequenced was T cells isolated from PBMCs. The chain has TRBV5-5 and TRBJ1-1; D call uncertain. Here the CDR3 DNA reads TGTGCCAGCAGCCCCGGTGAGTCGCGAGCTTTCTTT. This translates into CASSPGESRAFF. Filled out from reference TRBV5-5 and TRBJ1-1, the complete variable domain reads DAGVTQSPTHLIKTRGQQVTLRCSPISGHKSVSWYQQVLGQGPQFIFQYYEKEERGRGNFPDRFSARQFPNYSSELNVNALLLGDSALYLCASSPGESRAFFGQGTRLTVV.